This entry describes one T cell receptor (beta chain). The data derive from a study of monozygotic twins with inflammatory bowel disease. TCRdb reprocessed the 5' RACE reads, with one entry per CDR3 protein and no DNA. The sample totals about 160,000 distinct CDR3 sequences; its top ten clones hold around 6.8%. From germline, CDR1 is MNHNY and CDR2 SVGAGI (reference sequence). This CDR3 has 12 residues. The sequenced sample was blood. This clonotype was obtained from a human donor with ulcerative colitis or Crohn's disease, or a healthy co-twin of an affected twin (not recorded which). V usage is TRBV6-6 and J usage is TRBJ2-7. The CDR3 reads CASSLGIYEQYF.